This paragraph covers one T cell receptor beta chain sequence. These data come from a study of blood T cell repertoires in COVID-19. At the level of the study: Donors in the United States, Italy and Spain gave samples during acute or convalescent COVID-19.

The V end was cut by 3 bases, the J end by 7 bases, with 12 bases between. The CDR3 covers 13 residues. Profiled with immunoSEQ multiplex PCR; TCRdb holds only in-frame clones, not every one. The sample records some 300,000 clones, around nine tenths being singletons. Individuals aged about 18 to 89 years were recruited from approximately 22 US areas. This receptor was identified in a woman aged 25-40 years who had been exposed to COVID-19. Material: PBMCs or T cells enriched from blood (not recorded which). J is TRBJ1-1 and V is TRBV12-3 or TRBV12-4, with D unresolved. The CDR3 DNA reads as TGTGCCAGCAGTTTGGGCCAACGGGGTGAAGCTTTCTTT. Translating it yields CASSLGQRGEAFF.